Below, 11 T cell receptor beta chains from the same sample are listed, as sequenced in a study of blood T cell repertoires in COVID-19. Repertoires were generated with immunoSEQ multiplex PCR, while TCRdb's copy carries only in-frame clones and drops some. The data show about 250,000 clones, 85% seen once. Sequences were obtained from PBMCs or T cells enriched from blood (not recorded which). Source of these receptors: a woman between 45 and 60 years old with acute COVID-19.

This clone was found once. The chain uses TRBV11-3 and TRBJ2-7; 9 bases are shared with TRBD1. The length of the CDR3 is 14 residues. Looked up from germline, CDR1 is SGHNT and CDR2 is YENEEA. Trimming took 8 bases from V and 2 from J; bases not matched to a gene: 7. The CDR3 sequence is CASAGQGKPYEQYF. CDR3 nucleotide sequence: TGTGCCAGCGCTGGACAGGGGAAGCCCTACGAGCAGTACTTC.

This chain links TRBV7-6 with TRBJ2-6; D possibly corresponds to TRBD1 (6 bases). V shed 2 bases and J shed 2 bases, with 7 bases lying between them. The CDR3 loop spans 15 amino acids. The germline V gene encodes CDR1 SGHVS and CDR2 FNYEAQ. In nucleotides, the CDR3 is TGTGCCAGCAGCTTAACAGGGCCTGGGGCCAACGTCCTGACTTTC. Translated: CASSLTGPGANVLTF.

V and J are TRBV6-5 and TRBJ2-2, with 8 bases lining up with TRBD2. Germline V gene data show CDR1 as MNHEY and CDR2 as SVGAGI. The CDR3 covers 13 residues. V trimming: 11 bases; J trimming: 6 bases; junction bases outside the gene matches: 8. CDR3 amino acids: CALSGGGAGELFF. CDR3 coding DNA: TGTGCCTTAAGCGGGGGAGGAGCCGGGGAGCTGTTTTTT.

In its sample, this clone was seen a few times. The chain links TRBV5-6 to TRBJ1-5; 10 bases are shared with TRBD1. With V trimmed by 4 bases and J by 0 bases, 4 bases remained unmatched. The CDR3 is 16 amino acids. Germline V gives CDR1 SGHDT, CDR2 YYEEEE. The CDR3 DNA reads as TGTGCCAGCAGCCTTGGGACAGGGGATAGCAATCAGCCCCAGCATTTT. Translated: CASSLGTGDSNQPQHF.

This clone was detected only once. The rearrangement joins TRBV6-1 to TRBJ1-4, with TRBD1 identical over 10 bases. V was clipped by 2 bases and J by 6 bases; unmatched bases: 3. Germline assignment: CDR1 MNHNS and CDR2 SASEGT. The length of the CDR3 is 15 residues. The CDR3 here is CASSETDRGYEKLFF. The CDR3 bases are TGTGCCAGCAGTGAAACGGACAGGGGGTATGAAAAACTGTTTTTT.

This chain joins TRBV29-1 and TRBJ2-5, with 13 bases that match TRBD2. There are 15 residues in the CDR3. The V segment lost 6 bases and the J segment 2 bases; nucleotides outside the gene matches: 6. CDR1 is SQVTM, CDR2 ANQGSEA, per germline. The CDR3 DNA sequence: TGCAGCGTCGGTGGACTAGCGGGGGAGCAAGAGACCCAGTACTTC. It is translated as CSVGGLAGEQETQYF.

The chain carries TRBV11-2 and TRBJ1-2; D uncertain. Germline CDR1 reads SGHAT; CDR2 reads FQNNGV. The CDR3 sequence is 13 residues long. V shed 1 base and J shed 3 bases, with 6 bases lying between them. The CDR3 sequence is CASSLGADYGYTF. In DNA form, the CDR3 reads TGTGCCAGCAGCTTAGGAGCGGACTATGGCTACACCTTC.

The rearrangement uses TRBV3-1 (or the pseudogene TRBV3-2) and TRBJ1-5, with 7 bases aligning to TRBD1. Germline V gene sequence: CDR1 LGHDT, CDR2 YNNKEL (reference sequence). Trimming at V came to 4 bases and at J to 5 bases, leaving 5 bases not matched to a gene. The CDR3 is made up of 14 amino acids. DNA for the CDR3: TGTGCCAGCAGCCCTGACAGGGCGTATCAGCCCCAGCATTTT. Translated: CASSPDRAYQPQHF.

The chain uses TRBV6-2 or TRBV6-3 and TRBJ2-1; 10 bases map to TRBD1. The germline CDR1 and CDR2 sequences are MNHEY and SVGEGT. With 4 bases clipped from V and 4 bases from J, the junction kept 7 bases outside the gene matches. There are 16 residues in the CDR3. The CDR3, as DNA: TGTGCCAGCAGTTGGACCTGGGGACAGGGGTACAATGAGCAGTTCTTC. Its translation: CASSWTWGQGYNEQFF.

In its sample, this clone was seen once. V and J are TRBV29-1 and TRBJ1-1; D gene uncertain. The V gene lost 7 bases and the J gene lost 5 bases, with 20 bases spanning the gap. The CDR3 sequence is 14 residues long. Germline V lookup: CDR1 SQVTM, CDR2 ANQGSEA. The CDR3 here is CSAAFRKALTEAFF. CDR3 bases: TGCAGCGCTGCGTTCAGGAAGGCGTTAACTGAAGCTTTCTTT.

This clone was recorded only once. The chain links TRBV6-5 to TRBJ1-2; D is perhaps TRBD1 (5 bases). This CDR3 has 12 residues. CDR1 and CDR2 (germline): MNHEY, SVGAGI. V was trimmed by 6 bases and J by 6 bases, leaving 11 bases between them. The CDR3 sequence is CASSGRGDGYTF. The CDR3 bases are TGTGCCAGCAGCGGGAGGGGTGATGGCTACACCTTC.